What follows are 9 T cell receptor beta chains derived from one specimen sequenced in a study of shared clonotypes between healthy human individuals. CD45RO negativity and positive selection for CCR7 defined naive CD8 cells, a population that excluded terminally differentiated effector memory CD45RA+ cells. The table came from immunoSEQ multiplex PCR; TCRdb's copy has only in-frame clones and leaves some out. Here the sample spans hundreds of thousands of clones, roughly 96% being singletons. Input material: naive CD8+ T cells sorted from blood. These receptors all stem from a young man in good health.

The chain links TRBV29-1 to TRBJ2-7; the D gene is possibly TRBD2 (5 bases). Germline V gene lookup returns CDR1 SQVTM and CDR2 ANQGSEA. CDR3 size: 15 residues. Trimming removed 3 bases at V and 4 bases at J, with 19 bases between. The CDR3 reads CSVELGTGGMYEQYF. In DNA form, the CDR3 reads TGCAGCGTTGAGTTGGGAACCGGAGGTATGTACGAGCAGTACTTC.

V gene TRBV27 combines with J gene TRBJ2-1, with 8 positions matching TRBD2. CDR1 is MNHEY and CDR2 is SMNVEV in the germline V gene (reference sequence). The CDR3 runs 15 residues. V lost 4 bases to trimming and J lost 3 bases; unmatched junction nucleotides: 5. The CDR3 spells CASSSEAGVYNEQFF. CDR3 DNA sequence: TGTGCCAGCAGTTCAGAAGCGGGAGTCTACAATGAGCAGTTCTTC.

The gene calls are TRBV5-1 and TRBJ2-3; perhaps TRBD2 as D (5 bases). Germline CDR1 and CDR2: SGHRS and YFSETQ. The V and J ends lost 0 bases and 0 bases respectively, with 8 bases between them. The CDR3 contains 15 residues. CDR3 sequence reads: CASSLGADSTDTQYF. The CDR3, as DNA: TGCGCCAGCAGCTTGGGAGCGGATAGCACAGATACGCAGTATTTT. Variable domain in full (rest from reference TRBV5-1 and TRBJ2-3): KAGVTQTPRYLIKTRGQQVTLSCSPISGHRSVSWYQQTPGQGLQFLFEYFSETQRNKGNFPGRFSGRQFSNSRSEMNVSTLELGDSALYLCASSLGADSTDTQYFGPGTRLTVL.

This chain connects TRBV30 to TRBJ2-7; D gene ambiguous. CDR3 size: 14 residues. The V end lost 2 bases, the J end lost 2 bases, and 13 bases lay between the germline ends. Germline V gives CDR1 GTSNPN, CDR2 SVGIG (reference sequence). The CDR3 loop is CAWSLMGRAYEQYF. As DNA, the CDR3 is TGTGCCTGGAGTTTGATGGGCCGAGCCTACGAGCAGTACTTC.

The chain links TRBV28 to TRBJ1-4; tentative D call: TRBD1 (5 bases). This CDR3 comprises 17 residues. Deletions cut 2 bases from V and 8 bases from J, with 21 bases between. The germline V gene encodes CDR1 MDHEN and CDR2 SYDVKM. CDR3 region: CASSLEGPLDYREKLFF. The CDR3 coding sequence is TGTGCCAGCAGTTTAGAGGGCCCCCTCGACTACAGGGAAAAACTGTTTTTT.

The CDR3 here is CTSSQDGEEGTDTQYF. CDR3 coding DNA: TGCACCAGCAGCCAAGATGGGGAAGAGGGCACAGATACGCAGTATTTT. V gene TRBV1 combines with J gene TRBJ2-3. TRBV1 is a documented pseudogene. The CDR3 has 16 residues.

This clone occurred once. The V gene is TRBV9, the J gene TRBJ2-1; 7 bases align to TRBD2. J lost 6 bases, V lost 3 bases, and 6 bases had no gene match. CDR1 is SGDLS and CDR2 is YYNGEE in the germline V gene. The CDR3 runs to 14 residues. Written as DNA, the CDR3 is TGTGCCAGCAGCGGGGCGGGAGAGCTCAATGAGCAGTTCTTC. Amino acid sequence: CASSGAGELNEQFF. Supplemented by reference TRBV9 and TRBJ2-1, the full variable domain reads DSGVTQTPKHLITATGQRVTLRCSPRSGDLSVYWYQQSLDQGLQFLIQYYNGEERAKGNILERFSAQQFPDLHSELNLSSLELGDSALYFCASSGAGELNEQFFGPGTRLTVL.

The chain's CDR3 is CASSGAGGPHEQYF. The CDR3, as DNA: TGTGCCAGCAGTGGAGCGGGAGGGCCGCATGAGCAGTACTTC. The V gene is TRBV25-1, the J gene TRBJ2-7; 10 nucleotides match TRBD2. This CDR3 has 14 amino acids. Unmatched junction bases numbered 7, after V lost 4 bases and J lost 7 bases. The germline V gene has CDR1 MGHDK and CDR2 SYGVNS.

This chain joins TRBV5-4 and TRBJ2-1, with TRBD1 matching over 9 bases. V lost 5 bases, J lost 6 bases, and 12 bases stayed unmatched. Germline V CDR1 and CDR2: SGHNT, YYREEE (reference sequence). This CDR3 is 16 amino acids long. In DNA, the CDR3 is TGTGCCAGCAGGACTTCCAGGACAGGGGTTTCCAATGAGCAGTTCTTC. Its translation: CASRTSRTGVSNEQFF.